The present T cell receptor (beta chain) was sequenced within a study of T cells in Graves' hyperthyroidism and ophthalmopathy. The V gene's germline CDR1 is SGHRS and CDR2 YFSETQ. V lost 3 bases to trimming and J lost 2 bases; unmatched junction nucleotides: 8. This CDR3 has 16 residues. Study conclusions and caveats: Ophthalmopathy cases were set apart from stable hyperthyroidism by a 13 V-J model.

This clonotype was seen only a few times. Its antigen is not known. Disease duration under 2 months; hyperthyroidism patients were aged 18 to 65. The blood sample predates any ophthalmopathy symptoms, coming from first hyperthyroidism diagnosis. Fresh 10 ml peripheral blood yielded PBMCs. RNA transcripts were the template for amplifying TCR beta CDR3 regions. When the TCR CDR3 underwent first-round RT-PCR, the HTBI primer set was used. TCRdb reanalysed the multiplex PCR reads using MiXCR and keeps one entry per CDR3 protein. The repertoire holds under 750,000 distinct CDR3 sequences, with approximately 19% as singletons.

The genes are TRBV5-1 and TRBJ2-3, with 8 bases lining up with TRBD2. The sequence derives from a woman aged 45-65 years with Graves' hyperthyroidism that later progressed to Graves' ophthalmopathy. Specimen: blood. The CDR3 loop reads CASSSNSGEPTDTQYF. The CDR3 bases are TGCGCCAGCAGCTCCAATAGCGGGGAGCCCACAGATACGCAGTATTTT.